Below, 19 T cell receptor beta chains from the same sample are listed, as sequenced in a study of cytomegalovirus exposure and HLA in healthy donors. PCR involved 60 Vbeta and 13 Jbeta primers. Measured with immunoSEQ multiplex PCR; TCRdb has only the in-frame clones, and not every one. The table lists about 110,000 clones, about two thirds of them singletons. The sample was PBMCs. The receptors originated from a female donor in good health and CMV-seronegative.

This sequence joins TRBV11-2 and TRBJ2-6; D is undetermined. Trimming left V 5 bases short and J 2 bases short, with 4 bases between. The CDR3 consists of 13 residues. Germline loops: CDR1 SGHAT, CDR2 FQNNGV. As DNA, the CDR3 is TGTGCCAGCAGCCCGGCTGGGGCCAACGTCCTGACTTTC. Protein product: CASSPAGANVLTF.

This chain links TRBV11-2 with TRBJ2-1, with D uncertain. The CDR3 runs 16 residues. The germline gives CDR1 SGHAT, CDR2 FQNNGV. Trimming took 1 base from V and 0 from J, leaving 10 bases between them. This chain's CDR3 is CASSLVSRSSYNEQFF. The CDR3 nucleotides are TGTGCCAGCAGCTTAGTATCCAGAAGCTCCTACAATGAGCAGTTCTTC.

This clone showed up just once. This chain connects TRBV11-2 to TRBJ1-5, with D possibly matching TRBD1 (5 bases). The germline V gene encodes CDR1 SGHAT and CDR2 FQNNGV. Trimming shortened V by 4 bases and J by 3 bases, and 10 bases separated the two germline ends. This CDR3 comprises 14 residues. The CDR3 loop reads CASSSDTPNQPQHF. CDR3 DNA sequence: TGTGCCAGCAGCTCGGACACCCCCAATCAGCCCCAGCATTTT.

The chain carries TRBV5-1 and TRBJ2-1; TRBD2 aligns across 13 bases. The ends lost 0 bases at V and 4 bases at J; junction bases unmatched: 10. This CDR3 is built from 19 residues. CDR1 and CDR2 from the germline V gene are SGHRS and YFSETQ. The CDR3 coding sequence is TGCGCCAGCAGCTTGGGGGGACTAGCGGGATGGGAAGGTTACAATGAGCAGTTCTTC. Protein product: CASSLGGLAGWEGYNEQFF.

The chain recombines TRBV28 with TRBJ1-4, with a possible D match to TRBD1 (5 bases). V was cut by 6 bases and J by 7 bases, with 12 bases left in between. The CDR3 extends over 13 amino acids. Germline CDR1 and CDR2: MDHEN and SYDVKM. The CDR3 DNA reads as TGTGCCAGCAGCCGCCGGGGGGTTGAAAAACTGTTTTTT. The encoded protein is CASSRRGVEKLFF.

V usage is TRBV19 and J usage is TRBJ2-1; a weak D match, TRBD2 (5 bases). The germline V gene encodes CDR1 LNHDA and CDR2 SQIVND (reference sequence). Trimming removed 9 bases at V and 4 bases at J, with 10 bases between. This CDR3 has 12 amino acids. The CDR3 bases are TGTGCCAGCAATGGAGGTTACAATGAGCAGTTCTTC. It encodes CASNGGYNEQFF. The whole variable domain, remainder taken from reference TRBV19 and TRBJ2-1, is DGGITQSPKYLFRKEGQNVTLSCEQNLNHDAMYWYRQDPGQGLRLIYYSQIVNDFQKGDIAEGYSVSREKKESFPLTVTSAQKNPTAFYLCASNGGYNEQFFGPGTRLTVL.

This clone turned up a few times. The rearrangement links TRBV19 to TRBJ1-1; D is possibly TRBD1 (6 bases). V was trimmed by 5 bases and J by 8 bases, leaving 15 bases between them. The CDR3 covers 13 residues. Germline V gene sequence: CDR1 LNHDA, CDR2 SQIVND (reference sequence). The CDR3 DNA follows: TGTGCCAGTAGTGTGCCAGGGGAAGGAGAAGCTTTCTTT. Amino acid sequence: CASSVPGEGEAFF.

The genes are TRBV9 and TRBJ1-1; 7 nucleotides line up with TRBD1. Germline lookup yields CDR1 SGDLS and CDR2 YYNGEE. The ends lost 0 bases at V and 0 bases at J; junction bases unmatched: 8. The CDR3 loop spans 17 amino acids. The CDR3 spells CASSVGQGGGVNTEAFF. The CDR3 DNA is TGTGCCAGCAGCGTAGGCCAGGGGGGCGGGGTGAACACTGAAGCTTTCTTT.

J is TRBJ2-7 and V is TRBV7-8, with D maybe TRBD1 (6 bases). Germline CDR1 is SGHVS and CDR2 is FQNEAQ. The CDR3 is 15 residues long. V lost 1 base and J lost 2, with 12 bases in between. The CDR3 region has the DNA TGTGCCAGCAGCTTAGAGCCCGCAGGGGCCTACGAGCAGTACTTC. This translates into CASSLEPAGAYEQYF.

The chain uses TRBV9 and TRBJ2-1; 10 bases align to TRBD2. With 0 bases clipped from V and 9 bases from J, the junction kept 6 bases outside the gene matches. Germline loops: CDR1 SGDLS, CDR2 YYNGEE. The CDR3 runs 15 residues. The CDR3 DNA follows: TGTGCCAGCAGCGTAGTAGCGGGAGGTAGTGCTGAGCAGTTCTTC. This translates into CASSVVAGGSAEQFF.

The chain uses TRBV28 and TRBJ1-3; 8 bases match TRBD1. The CDR3 spans 14 residues. J gave up 4 bases and V 6 bases, and 5 bases lay outside the gene matches. Germline V gene data show CDR1 as MDHEN and CDR2 as SYDVKM. The CDR3 spells CASSSQGAGNTIYF. The CDR3 bases are TGTGCCAGCAGCTCTCAGGGGGCGGGAAACACCATATATTTT.

This clone was picked up one time. The chain employs TRBV4-2 and TRBJ1-2; possibly TRBD1 for D (5 bases). The germline V gene has CDR1 LGHNA and CDR2 YNFKEQ. The CDR3 is made up of 14 amino acids. V was trimmed by 1 base and J by 2 bases, leaving 8 bases between them. CDR3 loop: CASSQAAGNYGYTF. CDR3 nucleotide sequence: TGTGCCAGCAGCCAAGCTGCAGGGAACTATGGCTACACCTTC.

The gene calls are TRBV29-1 and TRBJ1-1; the D gene is possibly TRBD1 (6 bases). The CDR3 has 15 residues. The V gene's germline CDR1 is SQVTM and CDR2 ANQGSEA. The ends were cut back, 4 bases at V and 0 bases at J, with 15 bases in the middle. In DNA form, the CDR3 reads TGCAGCGTTGGAAACACCGGGACACTGAACACTGAAGCTTTCTTT. Residues: CSVGNTGTLNTEAFF.

DNA of the CDR3: TGTGCCAGCAGCCTCCCGGACAGGGGAGGAGGCTACACCTTC. Amino acid sequence: CASSLPDRGGGYTF. The gene calls are TRBV28 and TRBJ1-2; 9 bases line up with TRBD1. Germline lookup yields CDR1 MDHEN and CDR2 SYDVKM. The CDR3 extends over 14 amino acids. V lost 6 bases to trimming and J lost 8 bases; unmatched junction nucleotides: 10.

The J gene is TRBJ2-1, the V gene TRBV28, with D unclear. Germline assignment: CDR1 MDHEN and CDR2 SYDVKM. The CDR3 extends over 11 amino acids. The V and J ends lost 4 bases and 7 bases respectively, with 5 bases between them. In DNA form, the CDR3 reads TGTGCCAGCAGTTCCGGTAATGAGCAGTTCTTC. It is translated as CASSSGNEQFF.

The table lists this clone with a count of one. The CDR3 sequence: CASSQWTVNPLVANYGYTF. DNA for the CDR3: TGCGCCAGCAGCCAATGGACAGTCAACCCCCTCGTAGCTAACTATGGCTACACCTTC. The chain joins TRBV4-3 to TRBJ1-2, with D possibly TRBD1 on 6 matching bases. Trimming removed 2 bases from V and 0 bases from J, with 22 bases in between. This CDR3 has 19 residues. Germline lookup yields CDR1 LGHNA and CDR2 YSLEER.

This clone was observed once. The chain links TRBV4-3 to TRBJ2-7, with 10 bases aligning to TRBD2. V lost 1 base and J lost 5; bases outside the gene matches: 8. This CDR3 spans 16 amino acids. Germline CDR1 reads LGHNA; CDR2 reads YSLEER. In nucleotides, the CDR3 is TGCGCCAGCAGCCAAGTTCTTACTAGCGGGACCCACGAGCAGTACTTC. Translation: CASSQVLTSGTHEQYF.

The rearrangement links TRBV7-9 to TRBJ1-1; D not certain. The CDR3 has 16 residues. V lost 3 bases, J lost 1 base, and 15 bases lay in between. CDR1 is SEHNR and CDR2 is FQNEAQ in the germline V gene (reference sequence). The chain's CDR3 is CASSFSSGSGNTEAFF. In DNA form, the CDR3 reads TGTGCCAGCAGCTTCAGTTCTGGCAGCGGGAACACTGAAGCTTTCTTT.

This chain connects TRBV6-1 to TRBJ2-2; D unresolved. The V and J ends lost 2 bases and 3 bases respectively, with 10 bases between them. The CDR3 is made up of 15 amino acids. Germline V CDR1 and CDR2: MNHNS, SASEGT. The CDR3 loop is CASSEINSHTGELFF. CDR3 coding DNA: TGTGCCAGCAGTGAAATCAACAGCCACACCGGGGAGCTGTTTTTT.